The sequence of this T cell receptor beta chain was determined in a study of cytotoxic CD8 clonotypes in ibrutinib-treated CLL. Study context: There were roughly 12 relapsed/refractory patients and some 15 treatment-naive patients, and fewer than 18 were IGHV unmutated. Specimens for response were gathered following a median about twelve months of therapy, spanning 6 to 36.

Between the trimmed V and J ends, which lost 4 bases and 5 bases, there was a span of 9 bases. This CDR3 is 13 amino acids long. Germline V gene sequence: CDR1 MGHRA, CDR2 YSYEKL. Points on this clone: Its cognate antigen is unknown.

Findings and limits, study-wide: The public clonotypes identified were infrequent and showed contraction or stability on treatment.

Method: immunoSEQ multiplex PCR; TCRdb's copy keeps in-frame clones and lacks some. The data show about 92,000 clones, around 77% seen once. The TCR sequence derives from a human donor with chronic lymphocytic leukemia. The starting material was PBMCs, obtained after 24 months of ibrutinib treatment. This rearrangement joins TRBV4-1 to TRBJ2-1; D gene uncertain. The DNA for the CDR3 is TGCGCCAGCAGCCCCCCCGGAGACAATGAGCAGTTCTTC. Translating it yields CASSPPGDNEQFF.